Below are 10 T cell receptor beta chains sequenced from a single sample in a study of identical twins. TCRdb analysed the 5' RACE reads with MiXCR anew, one entry per CDR3 protein. Of around 690,000 distinct CDR3 sequences listed, 21% are singletons. This sample was shared with a second study, whose subject was T cells expressing NK-cell markers.

Material for sequencing was PBMCs. These receptor sequences come from a woman between 18 and 29 years old in good health.

The rearrangement links TRBV5-1 to TRBJ2-1; weak D call: TRBD1 (5 bases). Germline V gene lookup returns CDR1 SGHRS and CDR2 YFSETQ. CDR3 length equals 15 residues. The V end was cut by 0 bases, the J end by 8 bases, with 15 bases between. Here the CDR3 DNA reads TGCGCCAGCAGCTTGGGACAGTCGGGTTGGGATGAGCAGTTCTTC. Translated, it gives CASSLGQSGWDEQFF. The full variable domain, its missing parts supplied by reference TRBV5-1 and TRBJ2-1, is KAGVTQTPRYLIKTRGQQVTLSCSPISGHRSVSWYQQTPGQGLQFLFEYFSETQRNKGNFPGRFSGRQFSNSRSEMNVSTLELGDSALYLCASSLGQSGWDEQFFGPGTRLTVL.

The J gene is TRBJ2-2, the V gene TRBV4-2; no clear D. Germline V lookup: CDR1 LGHNA, CDR2 YNFKEQ. V was clipped by 1 base and J by 3 bases, with 15 bases between them. CDR3 length equals 17 residues. In nucleotides, the CDR3 is TGTGCCAGCAGCCAAGGTCCCGCGAGCCTATACACCGGGGAGCTGTTTTTT. Its translation: CASSQGPASLYTGELFF.

This clonotype was seen a handful of times. DNA of the CDR3: TGCAGTGCTAGAGTTAAGTTCTTCACAGATACGCAGTATTTT. Protein: CSARVKFFTDTQYF. This chain links TRBV20-1 with TRBJ2-3; D is uncertain. The length of the CDR3 is 14 residues. Trimming pared 1 base from V and 2 bases from J, leaving 10 bases between. Germline CDR1 reads DFQATT; CDR2 reads SNEGSKA (reference sequence).

This clonotype showed up just a few times. The V and J genes are TRBV6-1 and TRBJ1-3; possible D gene TRBD1, 6 bases. The CDR3 consists of 17 residues. V lost 4 bases and J lost 0, with 16 bases in between. Germline V gene lookup returns CDR1 MNHNS and CDR2 SASEGT. The CDR3 DNA reads TGTGCCAGCAGTGGACAGGTCTTGGGTATCTCTGGAAACACCATATATTTT. Its translation: CASSGQVLGISGNTIYF.

This rearrangement joins TRBV29-1 to TRBJ2-1; the match to TRBD2 covers 10 bases. This CDR3 spans 14 amino acids. Germline-derived CDR1 and CDR2 are SQVTM and ANQGSEA. With V trimmed by 6 bases and J by 4 bases, 6 bases remained unmatched. The CDR3 sequence: CSVEGTSAYNEQFF. The CDR3 bases are TGCAGCGTGGAGGGGACTAGCGCTTACAATGAGCAGTTCTTC.

The rearrangement links TRBV20-1 to TRBJ1-1, with 8 bases that match TRBD1. Germline trimming cut 3 bases from V and 6 bases from J; bases unmatched to any gene: 3. CDR3 size: 12 residues. Germline V gene lookup returns CDR1 DFQATT and CDR2 SNEGSKA (reference sequence). In DNA, the CDR3 is TGCAGTGCTAGTGGACAGGGCTCTGAAGCTTTCTTT. Protein product: CSASGQGSEAFF.

This clonotype was observed a single time. A much larger clonotype is one base distant, so this may be a read error. It is likely a read error, because the conserved phenylalanine at the end of the CDR3 is missing. This rearrangement joins TRBV12-3 or TRBV12-4 to TRBJ2-7; TRBD1 might be the D (6 bases). The CDR3 has 15 amino acids. V was trimmed by 0 bases and J by 2 bases, leaving 11 bases between them. CDR3 coding DNA: TGTGCCAGCAGTTTAGCGTCAGGGGCACCCTACGAGCAGTACTTA. The encoded protein is CASSLASGAPYEQYL.

This clonotype was seen only a few times. The J gene is TRBJ2-1, the V gene TRBV6-1; 8 bases agree with TRBD2. This CDR3 comprises 19 residues. V dropped 7 bases and J dropped 2; count of bases not matched to a gene: 19. CDR1 and CDR2 from the germline V gene are MNHNS and SASEGT. This CDR3 is CASTTSTGRDRGAYNEQFF. DNA of the CDR3: TGTGCCAGCACCACGTCCACCGGGAGGGACCGCGGAGCCTACAATGAGCAGTTCTTC.

This clonotype was counted between two and nine times. CDR3 sequence (DNA): TGTGCCAGCAGTTTCGGACAGCGTAATGAAAAACTGTTTTTT. Its translation is CASSFGQRNEKLFF. The gene calls are TRBV27 and TRBJ1-4; the D gene is possibly TRBD1 (6 bases). V was cut by 3 bases and J by 4 bases, with 9 bases left in between. The CDR3 runs to 14 residues. Germline-derived CDR1 and CDR2 are MNHEY and SMNVEV (reference sequence).

This clonotype was seen a few times. The chain joins TRBV4-2 to TRBJ2-1; tentatively, D is TRBD2 (7 bases). Germline assignment: CDR1 LGHNA and CDR2 YNFKEQ. V lost 3 bases and J lost 8, with 14 bases in between. The CDR3 contains 14 residues. CDR3 bases: TGTGCCAGCAGCCAGGAAAAGGGGGGGGATGAGCAGTTCTTC. It translates to CASSQEKGGDEQFF.